The source of this T cell receptor (beta chain) is a study of blood T cell repertoires in COVID-19. For the study at large: Acute-phase and convalescent COVID-19 samples originated in the United States, Italy and Spain. The analysed material was cDNA or gDNA that came from T cells, B-cell-depleted T cells, or PBMCs.

The germline gives CDR1 SGHVS, CDR2 FNYEAQ. V was cut by 8 bases and J by 7 bases, with 15 bases left in between. CDR3 length: 13 residues. Original data processing: Amplification of reference gene primers was used by the study to estimate nucleated cell counts. The assay was immunoSEQ multiplex PCR, and TCRdb's table has in-frame clones only and misses some. V and J calls and clone size are as listed in that table; D and trimming were resolved from the DNA. The sample has 65,000 to 75,000 clones, more than 85% seen once. This rearrangement joins TRBV7-6 to TRBJ1-5; D ambiguous. This clonotype was sampled from a human donor with active COVID-19. The donor label of this sample is uncertain. Sequenced: peripheral blood. The CDR3 region is CASASGYGQPQHF. In nucleotides, the CDR3 is TGTGCCAGCGCTTCGGGGTACGGACAGCCCCAGCATTTT. The entire variable domain, with the rest obtained from reference TRBV7-6 and TRBJ1-5, is as follows: GAGVSQSPRYKVTKRGQDVALRCDPISGHVSLYWYRQALGQGPEFLTYFNYEAQQDKSGLPNDRFSAERPEGSISTLTIQRTEQRDSAMYRCASASGYGQPQHFGDGTRLSIL.